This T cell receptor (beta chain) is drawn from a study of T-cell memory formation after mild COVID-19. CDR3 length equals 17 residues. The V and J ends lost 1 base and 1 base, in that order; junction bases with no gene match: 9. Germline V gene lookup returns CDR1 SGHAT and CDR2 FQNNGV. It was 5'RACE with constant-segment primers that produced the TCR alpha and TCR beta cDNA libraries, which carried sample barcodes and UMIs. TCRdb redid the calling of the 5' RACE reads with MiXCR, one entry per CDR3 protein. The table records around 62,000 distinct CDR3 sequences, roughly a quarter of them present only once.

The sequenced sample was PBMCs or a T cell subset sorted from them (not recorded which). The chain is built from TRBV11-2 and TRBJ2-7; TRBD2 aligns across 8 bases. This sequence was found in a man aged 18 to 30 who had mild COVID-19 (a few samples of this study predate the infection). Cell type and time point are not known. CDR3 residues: CASSLVTGTRRSYEQYF. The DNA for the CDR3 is TGTGCCAGCAGCTTAGTGACCGGGACTAGACGGTCCTACGAGCAGTACTTC.